This T cell receptor (beta chain) came from a study of cytomegalovirus exposure and HLA in healthy donors. At the level of the study: Unique TCRs from HLA-typed donors, 80 million to 100 million of them, were held in an early data release. General study points: Earlier findings revealed that most TCR beta V segments proved productive either about 90% or about 30% of the time. Cytomegalovirus-associated status was assigned to 150 to 200 TCR beta chains.

PCR used 60 Vbeta primers and 13 Jbeta primers. Produced via immunoSEQ multiplex PCR; TCRdb's table is partial and in-frame only. Of more than 80,000 clones detected, 60% to 75% appear once; the ten largest clones hold around 2.6%. A remark on this clone: What it recognizes is unknown.

The V gene's germline CDR1 is KGHSH and CDR2 LQKENI. The CDR3 is made up of 13 amino acids. The V and J ends lost 2 bases and 8 bases respectively, with 12 bases between them. The receptor comes from a male donor in good health and CMV-seropositive. The chain joins TRBV18 to TRBJ1-1, with D perhaps matching TRBD1 (6 bases). Sequenced input: PBMCs. CDR3 bases: TGTGCCAGCTCACCAGGCAGGGGCGAAGAAGCTTTCTTT. Translating gives CASSPGRGEEAFF.